A single sample is the source of the 20 T cell receptor beta chains below, sequenced in a study of cytotoxic CD8 clonotypes in ibrutinib-treated CLL. Profiled with immunoSEQ multiplex PCR; TCRdb holds only in-frame clones, not every one. The top ten clones hold roughly 13% of a sample with more than 150,000 clones, over 55% of them seen once. The sample here was PBMCs, taken after 24 months of ibrutinib treatment. The receptors stem from a human donor with chronic lymphocytic leukemia.

V and J are TRBV5-1 and TRBJ2-1; D perhaps matches TRBD2 (6 bases). The germline V gene encodes CDR1 SGHRS and CDR2 YFSETQ. Trimming removed 4 bases at V and 9 bases at J, with 20 bases between. This CDR3 has 15 amino acids. CDR3 sequence: CASSQRERVGAEQFF. CDR3 DNA sequence: TGCGCCAGCAGCCAACGGGAGAGGGTAGGGGCTGAGCAGTTCTTC.

This chain connects TRBV11-3 to TRBJ2-2, with a weak D call TRBD2 (6 bases). CDR3 size: 15 residues. The germline V gene has CDR1 SGHNT and CDR2 YENEEA. With 1 base removed from V and 5 bases from J, the gap between germline ends came to 11 bases. The CDR3 sequence is CASSLAPGVTGELFF. In DNA, the CDR3 is TGTGCCAGCAGCTTAGCCCCGGGGGTTACCGGGGAGCTGTTTTTT.

In its sample, this clone was seen a few times. CDR3 nucleotides: TGTGCCAGCAGCGTAGAGGTCTCGGGGGAGACCCAGTACTTC. Protein: CASSVEVSGETQYF. The chain uses TRBV9 and TRBJ2-5, with D maybe TRBD2 (5 bases). Trimming pared 0 bases from V and 5 bases from J, leaving 11 bases between. CDR1 is SGDLS and CDR2 is YYNGEE in the germline V gene. This CDR3 has 14 amino acids.

The chain employs TRBV29-1 and TRBJ2-2; 9 bases are shared with TRBD2. The CDR3 has 14 residues. The V and J ends lost 5 bases and 0 bases, in that order; junction bases with no gene match: 1. The V gene's germline CDR1 is SQVTM and CDR2 ANQGSEA. In DNA, the CDR3 is TGCAGCGTTAGACTAGCGGCGAACACCGGGGAGCTGTTTTTT. As protein: CSVRLAANTGELFF.

The chain joins TRBV5-4 to TRBJ2-4, with 9 bases aligning to TRBD2. Trimming took 3 bases from V and 4 from J; bases not matched to a gene: 2. CDR1 SGHNT and CDR2 YYREEE come from the germline V gene (reference sequence). The CDR3 runs to 14 residues. CDR3 DNA sequence: TGTGCCAGCAGCTCACTAGCGGGTAAAAACATTCAGTACTTC. It yields the protein CASSSLAGKNIQYF.

V gene TRBV19 combines with J gene TRBJ2-3; 12 bases map to TRBD2. Per the germline V gene, CDR1 is LNHDA and CDR2 is SQIVND (reference sequence). Unmatched junction bases numbered 11, after V lost 5 bases and J lost 2 bases. This CDR3 has 18 amino acids. The CDR3 DNA reads as TGTGCCAGTAGTCATCTAGCGGGAGGGAGAGGACTCACAGATACGCAGTATTTT. Protein: CASSHLAGGRGLTDTQYF.

The rearrangement uses TRBV5-8 and TRBJ1-1, with no clear D. The V and J ends lost 0 bases and 9 bases respectively, with 9 bases between them. Germline values: CDR1 SGHTS, CDR2 YDEGEE. The CDR3 covers 12 residues. The CDR3 DNA follows: TGTGCCAGCAGCTTGGCCTTGGGGAAAGCTTTCTTT. This sequence encodes CASSLALGKAFF.

The gene calls are TRBV27 and TRBJ2-1, with a tentative D call TRBD2 (5 bases). This CDR3 spans 15 amino acids. CDR1 and CDR2 from the germline V gene are MNHEY and SMNVEV (reference sequence). V dropped 3 bases and J dropped 0 bases, with 9 bases sitting between them. CDR3 amino acids: CASSFIASSYNEQFF. The CDR3 bases are TGTGCCAGCAGTTTTATAGCGTCCTCCTACAATGAGCAGTTCTTC.

This chain connects TRBV5-1 to TRBJ1-4; D is undetermined. The CDR3 is 16 amino acids. V shed 0 bases and J shed 0 bases, with 9 bases lying between them. Per germline, CDR1 SGHRS and CDR2 YFSETQ. The CDR3 DNA follows: TGCGCCAGCAGCTTGGGAGTCAGTACAACTAATGAAAAACTGTTTTTT. It is translated as CASSLGVSTTNEKLFF.

This chain links TRBV4-3 with TRBJ2-1, with TRBD1 matching 11 bases. The CDR3 is 15 residues long. J was trimmed by 8 bases and V by 2 bases; bases with no gene match: 5. The germline gives CDR1 LGHNA, CDR2 YSLEER. CDR3 nucleotide sequence: TGCGCCAGCAGCCAACCGGGACAGGGGGTACATGAGCAGTTCTTC. This codes for CASSQPGQGVHEQFF.

The chain is built from TRBV7-8 and TRBJ2-7; TRBD1 aligns across 11 bases. Germline V CDR1 and CDR2: SGHVS, FQNEAQ. V lost 5 bases, J lost 1 base, and 7 bases stayed unmatched. This CDR3 has 16 residues. The CDR3 region has the DNA TGTGCCAGCAGCGCCCACGGGACAGGGGGTTCCTACGAGCAGTACTTC. Its translation: CASSAHGTGGSYEQYF.

This chain connects TRBV10-2 to TRBJ2-1, with D unresolved. Trimming took 11 bases from V and 4 from J, leaving 15 bases between them. Germline CDR1 WSHSY, CDR2 SAAADI. The CDR3 extends over 13 amino acids. The CDR3 sequence: CASSISPYNEQFF. DNA of the CDR3: TGCGCCTCCTCCATCTCCCCATACAATGAGCAGTTCTTC.

This clone was picked up a small number of times. This chain links TRBV18 with TRBJ2-1, with a tentative D call TRBD2 (6 bases). The CDR3 is made up of 15 amino acids. Germline V gene data show CDR1 as KGHSH and CDR2 as LQKENI. V lost 2 bases to trimming and J lost 5 bases, with 13 bases between them. The CDR3 DNA is TGTGCCAGCTCACCAATAGATAGCGGTAACAATGAGCAGTTCTTC. This translates into CASSPIDSGNNEQFF.

The V call is TRBV6-5, the J call TRBJ1-2; TRBD1 matches 7 bases. Germline CDR1 MNHEY, CDR2 SVGAGI. Unmatched junction bases numbered 8, after V lost 5 bases and J lost 5 bases. The CDR3 is made up of 14 amino acids. DNA of the CDR3: TGTGCCAGCAGTCCCGGGACAGCTGAATATGGCTACACCTTC. This encodes CASSPGTAEYGYTF.

The V gene is TRBV11-2, the J gene TRBJ1-1; D gene unclear. Germline V gives CDR1 SGHAT, CDR2 FQNNGV. CDR3 length: 13 amino acids. Trimming shortened V by 5 bases and J by 8 bases, and 15 bases separated the two germline ends. In nucleotides, the CDR3 is TGTGCCAGCAGCCTACGCAACGTAAGGGAAGCTTTCTTT. Translation: CASSLRNVREAFF.

V usage is TRBV2 and J usage is TRBJ2-1, with no clear D. CDR1 SNHLY and CDR2 FYNNEI come from the germline V gene. This CDR3 contains 13 residues. Trimming pared 4 bases from V and 3 bases from J, leaving 7 bases between. CDR3 region: CASSGPGYNEQFF. Here the CDR3 DNA reads TGTGCCAGCAGTGGACCCGGCTACAATGAGCAGTTCTTC.

Written as DNA, the CDR3 is TGTGCCAGCTCACCAGAGTCAGCCCTCGAGCAGTACTTC. Its protein is CASSPESALEQYF. The J gene is TRBJ2-7, the V gene TRBV18; D is ambiguous. The germline CDR1 and CDR2 sequences are KGHSH and LQKENI. The CDR3 is 13 amino acids. Trimming removed 2 bases at V and 6 bases at J, with 11 bases between.

This clone was detected only once. The chain has TRBV10-2 and TRBJ2-2; 9 bases line up with TRBD1. The CDR3 is 17 residues long. Trimming took 6 bases from V and 3 from J; bases not matched to a gene: 11. Looked up from germline, CDR1 is WSHSY and CDR2 is SAAADI. CDR3 loop: CASRVRGGQGYTGELFF. The CDR3 DNA is TGCGCCAGCAGAGTGAGGGGTGGACAGGGGTACACCGGGGAGCTGTTTTTT.

This chain connects TRBV6-5 to TRBJ1-2; TRBD1 matches at 7 bases. With V trimmed by 7 bases and J by 5 bases, 10 bases remained unmatched. CDR3 length: 14 amino acids. Germline V gives CDR1 MNHEY, CDR2 SVGAGI. The CDR3 protein is CASKPGQSVYGYTF. The CDR3 DNA is TGTGCCAGCAAACCGGGACAGAGTGTTTATGGCTACACCTTC.

The V call is TRBV9, the J call TRBJ2-7; 8 nucleotides align to TRBD1. This CDR3 contains 15 residues. CDR1 is SGDLS and CDR2 is YYNGEE in the germline V gene. Trimming cost V 0 bases and J 5 bases; bases outside gene matches: 7. The chain's CDR3 is CASSVVPDRGHEQYF. For the CDR3, the DNA is TGTGCCAGCAGCGTAGTCCCTGACAGGGGCCACGAGCAGTACTTC.